This T cell receptor (beta chain) was recorded in a study of Graves' ophthalmopathy and Graves' hyperthyroidism. The CDR3 covers 17 residues. V lost 3 bases, J lost 3 bases, and 20 bases lay in between. The germline CDR1 and CDR2 sequences are PRHDT and FYEKMQ (reference sequence). This clonotype was detected many times. The conserved closing phenylalanine or tryptophan is absent in this CDR3, likely reflecting a read error. TCR beta CDR3 amplification used RNA transcripts. An initial RT-PCR round employing HTBI primers preceded a second-round multiplex PCR. MiXCR was run by TCRdb on the multiplex PCR reads, yielding one entry per CDR3 protein. This table holds some 370,000 distinct CDR3 sequences, about a sixth found once. Ages of hyperthyroidism patients ran from 18 to 65, and their diagnoses were new, under 2 months' duration. Uncontrolled infections, pregnancy, lactation or other autoimmune diseases led to patient exclusion.

Sequencing used peripheral blood. The receptor comes from an adult woman with stable Graves' hyperthyroidism. This chain links TRBV13 with TRBJ2-5; perhaps TRBD2 as D (6 bases). CDR3 DNA sequence: TGTGCCAGCAGCTTTACCCAGGGACGGACTAAAAAAGAGACCCAGTACCTC. Its translation is CASSFTQGRTKKETQYL.